The 18 T cell receptor beta chains reported below all come from one sample, sequenced in a study of monozygotic twins with inflammatory bowel disease. TCRdb re-analyzed the 5' RACE reads; it lists each CDR3 protein once, without DNA. There are a few hundred thousand distinct CDR3 sequences in the sample, with about 2.5% held by the top ten. Sequencing was performed on blood. The receptors derive from a human donor with ulcerative colitis or Crohn's disease, or a healthy co-twin of an affected twin (not recorded which).

The chain has TRBV9 and TRBJ2-3; TCRdb selects TRBD1, and the lack of DNA leaves this call unchecked. This CDR3 region has 14 residues. Looked up from germline, CDR1 is SGDLS and CDR2 is YYNGEE. CDR3 amino acids: CASSVVGAWDTQYF. The whole variable domain, filled in from reference TRBV9 and TRBJ2-3, reads DSGVTQTPKHLITATGQRVTLRCSPRSGDLSVYWYQQSLDQGLQFLIQYYNGEERAKGNILERFSAQQFPDLHSELNLSSLELGDSALYFCASSVVGAWDTQYFGPGTRLTVL.

The V gene is TRBV20-1, the J gene TRBJ2-7; TCRdb's assignment of TRBD2 cannot be checked, as there is no DNA. This CDR3 region has 13 residues. CDR1 is DFQATT, CDR2 SNEGSKA, per germline (reference sequence). CDR3: CSAGSGPPYEQYF.

The V gene is TRBV9, the J gene TRBJ2-3; TCRdb proposes TRBD1, but this gene call is untestable without DNA. Germline loops: CDR1 SGDLS, CDR2 YYNGEE. The CDR3 runs to 16 residues. CDR3 sequence reads: CASSAYRGLSTDTQYF.

The chain carries TRBV19 and TRBJ2-3. The CDR3 extends over 16 amino acids. Germline V CDR1 and CDR2: LNHDA, SQIVND (reference sequence). The CDR3 here is CASSRHGPAFGDTQYF.

This chain joins TRBV5-1 and TRBJ2-7. The CDR3 is 16 amino acids. The germline CDR1 and CDR2 sequences are SGHRS and YFSETQ. CDR3 region: CASSLVPQSSSGEQYF.

The chain recombines TRBV6-2 or TRBV6-3 with TRBJ2-5; TCRdb's assignment of TRBD2 cannot be checked, as there is no DNA. Germline V lookup: CDR1 MNHEY, CDR2 SVGEGT. The CDR3 extends over 15 amino acids. The CDR3 spells CASSWTSGGAETQYF.

CDR3 region: CSVPSTGVRNGYTF. The chain couples TRBV29-1 to TRBJ1-2; without DNA, the TCRdb call of TRBD1 cannot be checked. This CDR3 comprises 14 residues. Germline assignment: CDR1 SQVTM and CDR2 ANQGSEA.

The rearrangement joins TRBV4-3 to TRBJ2-5; checking the TCRdb D call of TRBD1 is not possible without DNA. Germline lookup yields CDR1 LGHNA and CDR2 YSLEER. This CDR3 comprises 17 residues. The CDR3 here is CASSQDLVAGALETQYF.

This chain joins TRBV2 and TRBJ2-1; checking the TCRdb D call of TRBD1 is not possible without DNA. Germline CDR1 SNHLY, CDR2 FYNNEI. The CDR3 totals 15 residues. The CDR3 reads CASSVGQAGYNEQFF.

The V and J genes are TRBV4-3 and TRBJ2-1; absent DNA, TCRdb's TRBD1 call cannot be checked. This CDR3 region has 16 residues. CDR1 is LGHNA, CDR2 YSLEER, per germline. The CDR3 is CASSQNRIGSYNEQFF.

The CDR3 is CASSLFAENYGYTF. This sequence joins TRBV27 and TRBJ1-2. The CDR3 is made up of 14 amino acids. Looked up from germline, CDR1 is MNHEY and CDR2 is SMNVEV (reference sequence).

The chain combines TRBV11-2 with TRBJ1-5; TCRdb lists TRBD1, though no DNA is available to test this call. The CDR3 sequence is 16 residues long. Germline loops: CDR1 SGHAT, CDR2 FQNNGV. Here the CDR3 reads CASSLGQGAQGQPQHF.

The CDR3 sequence is CASSVRAVRGGTDTQYF. This sequence joins TRBV9 and TRBJ2-3; TCRdb reports TRBD1, a call that lacks DNA to check it against. The CDR3 is made up of 17 amino acids. Germline V gene sequence: CDR1 SGDLS, CDR2 YYNGEE.

V is TRBV18 and J is TRBJ2-3; TCRdb names TRBD1, which stays unverified in the absence of DNA. Germline CDR1 and CDR2: KGHSH and LQKENI. CDR3 length: 17 amino acids. CDR3 in amino acids: CASSPPIIGGNTDTQYF.

The chain combines TRBV11-2 with TRBJ1-2; the TRBD1 assignment by TCRdb is unverifiable without DNA. Germline V gene data show CDR1 as SGHAT and CDR2 as FQNNGV. The CDR3 consists of 14 residues. CDR3 loop: CASAGQGPNYGYTF.

The rearrangement links TRBV18 to TRBJ1-1. This CDR3 comprises 15 residues. CDR1 is KGHSH, CDR2 LQKENI, per germline. CDR3 sequence: CASSPQGAEGTEAFF.

The chain joins TRBV3-1 to TRBJ1-2. The CDR3 is 13 amino acids. In germline, CDR1 is LGHDT, CDR2 YNNKEL (reference sequence). The chain's CDR3 is CASSQDHGYGYTF.

This chain links TRBV7-6 with TRBJ2-5; absent DNA, TCRdb's TRBD2 call cannot be checked. CDR3 size: 17 residues. Looked up from germline, CDR1 is SGHVS and CDR2 is FNYEAQ. The CDR3 is CASGTSGGELRQETQYF.